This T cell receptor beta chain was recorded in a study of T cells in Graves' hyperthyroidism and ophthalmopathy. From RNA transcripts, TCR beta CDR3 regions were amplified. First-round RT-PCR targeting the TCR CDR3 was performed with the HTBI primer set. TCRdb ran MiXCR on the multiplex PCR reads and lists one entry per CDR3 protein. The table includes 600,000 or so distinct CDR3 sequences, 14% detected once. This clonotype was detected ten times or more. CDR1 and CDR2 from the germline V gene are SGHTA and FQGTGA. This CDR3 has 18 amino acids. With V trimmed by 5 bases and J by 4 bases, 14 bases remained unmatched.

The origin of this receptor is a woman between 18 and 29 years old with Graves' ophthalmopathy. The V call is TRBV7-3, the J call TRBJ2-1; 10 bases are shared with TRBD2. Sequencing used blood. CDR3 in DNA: TGTGCCAGCAGCCCCATCGGACTAGCGGAGATAACTTACAATGAGCAGTTCTTC. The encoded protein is CASSPIGLAEITYNEQFF.